The rows below give T cell receptor beta chains drawn from one sample of a study of blood T cell repertoires in COVID-19. Profiled with immunoSEQ multiplex PCR; TCRdb holds only in-frame clones, not every one. The sample lists about 69,000 clones; more than 80% were seen once. Sequencing used peripheral blood. Every receptor here comes from a man between 45 and 60 years old with COVID-19, enrolled during active disease. The CDR3 runs from the conserved cysteine through the conserved F or W. The D gene is left open where the match is weak. Only part of the rows carry a size: once, few, many, or a class if the clone is expanded.

J,D,size,V,CDR3,DNA
TRBJ2-4,TRBD1,.,TRBV3-1/TRBV3-2,CASSQDPMTGNIQYF,TGTGCCAGCAGCCAAGATCCCATGACAGGGAACATTCAGTACTTC
TRBJ2-1,.,.,TRBV24-1,CATSDDTGEQFF,TGTGCCACCAGTGACGACACGGGGGAGCAGTTCTTC
TRBJ1-6,TRBD1,.,TRBV7-2,CASSPMGDRGSPLHF,TGTGCCAGCAGCCCGATGGGCGACAGGGGTTCACCCCTCCACTTT
TRBJ1-5,.,.,TRBV19,CASGGPSNQPQHF,TGTGCCAGCGGAGGCCCTAGCAATCAGCCCCAGCATTTT
TRBJ2-7,TRBD2,.,TRBV5-1,CASSPPPLAGGPYEQYF,TGCGCCAGCAGCCCCCCACCACTAGCGGGGGGGCCTTACGAGCAGTACTTC
TRBJ1-1,.,.,TRBV5-6,CASSATGPLWNTEAFF,TGTGCCAGCAGCGCTACAGGGCCCCTTTGGAACACTGAAGCTTTCTTT
TRBJ2-5,TRBD1,.,TRBV9,CASSVEQGADQETQYF,TGTGCCAGCAGCGTGGAACAGGGGGCAGACCAAGAGACCCAGTACTTC
TRBJ2-2,TRBD1,.,TRBV2,CASKGQAGTGELFF,TGTGCCAGCAAGGGACAGGCAGGCACCGGGGAGCTGTTTTTT
TRBJ2-4,TRBD2,.,TRBV5-6,CASSLVVAGGRDIQYF,TGTGCCAGCAGCTTGGTGGTAGCGGGGGGCCGAGACATTCAGTACTTC
TRBJ1-1,.,once,TRBV4-1,CASSQEEGSTEAFF,TGCGCCAGCAGCCAAGAGGAGGGGAGCACTGAAGCTTTCTTT
TRBJ2-1,.,.,TRBV11-2,CASSLVTGQHNEQFF,TGTGCCAGCAGCTTAGTCACTGGGCAGCACAATGAGCAGTTCTTC
TRBJ1-1,TRBD1,.,TRBV25-1,CASSEDRANTEAFF,TGTGCCAGCAGTGAAGACAGGGCGAACACTGAAGCTTTCTTT
TRBJ2-2,TRBD2,once,TRBV11-2,CASSLELSGGATGELFF,TGTGCCAGCAGCTTGGAACTTAGCGGGGGGGCGACCGGGGAGCTGTTTTTT
TRBJ1-5,TRBD1,few,TRBV10-3,CAISEQGGGQPQHF,TGTGCCATCAGTGAGCAAGGGGGCGGCCAGCCCCAGCATTTT
TRBJ2-5,TRBD1,.,TRBV2,CASSRDRETQYF,TGTGCCAGCAGTCGGGACAGGGAGACCCAGTACTTC
TRBJ2-1,TRBD1,.,TRBV6-6,CASTAVGGHEQFF,TGTGCCAGCACCGCCGTAGGGGGCCATGAGCAGTTCTTC
TRBJ2-7,TRBD2,few,TRBV10-3,CAISPSGGEQYF,TGTGCCATCAGTCCTAGCGGGGGCGAGCAGTACTTC
TRBJ1-1,TRBD1,.,TRBV9,CASSVGDSTEAFF,TGTGCCAGCAGCGTAGGGGACAGCACTGAAGCTTTCTTT
TRBJ2-5,TRBD2,.,TRBV10-3,CAISESLTSAQETQYF,TGTGCCATCAGTGAGTCTTTGACTAGCGCCCAAGAGACCCAGTACTTC
TRBJ2-5,.,.,TRBV2,CASSEARQLQETQYF,TGTGCCAGCAGTGAAGCAAGACAACTCCAAGAGACCCAGTACTTC
TRBJ2-1,.,.,TRBV9,CASSVVSDSSEQFF,TGTGCCAGCAGCGTAGTGTCGGATAGCAGTGAGCAGTTCTTC
TRBJ2-5,TRBD2,.,TRBV6-2/TRBV6-3,CASSPFRVAGDRTQYF,TGTGCCAGCAGTCCCTTTCGGGTAGCGGGGGACAGGACCCAGTACTTC
TRBJ2-1,.,.,TRBV7-3,CASSPGWVDNEQFF,TGTGCCAGCAGCCCAGGCTGGGTGGATAATGAGCAGTTCTTC
TRBJ1-5,.,.,TRBV2,CASSDSGNQPQHF,TGTGCCAGCAGTGATTCAGGGAATCAGCCCCAGCATTTT
TRBJ1-2,TRBD1,.,TRBV18,CASSSGRDSYGYTF,TGTGCCAGCTCATCCGGGCGGGACAGCTATGGCTACACCTTC
TRBJ1-1,.,.,TRBV5-4,CASSLQGRNTEAFF,TGTGCCAGCAGCTTGCAGGGTAGGAACACTGAAGCTTTCTTT
TRBJ2-3,TRBD1,.,TRBV6-5,CASRPGQGTDTQYF,TGTGCCAGCAGGCCGGGACAGGGCACAGATACGCAGTATTTT
TRBJ2-7,TRBD1,.,TRBV27,CASSRTGPYEQYF,TGTGCCAGCAGTCGGACAGGGCCTTACGAGCAGTACTTC
TRBJ1-5,TRBD1,.,TRBV19,CASWDRGGNQPQHF,TGTGCCAGTTGGGACAGGGGTGGTAATCAGCCCCAGCATTTT
TRBJ1-2,.,.,TRBV6-1,CASSEGTGGYGYTF,TGTGCCAGCAGTGAAGGTACGGGAGGCTATGGCTACACCTTC
TRBJ1-1,.,.,TRBV5-1,CASSSLGLGARTTEAFF,TGCGCCAGCAGCTCTTTGGGATTGGGAGCTAGAACGACTGAAGCTTTCTTT
TRBJ2-2,TRBD1,few,TRBV5-1,CASSPSGQGSGELFF,TGCGCCAGCAGCCCCTCGGGACAGGGTTCCGGGGAGCTGTTTTTT